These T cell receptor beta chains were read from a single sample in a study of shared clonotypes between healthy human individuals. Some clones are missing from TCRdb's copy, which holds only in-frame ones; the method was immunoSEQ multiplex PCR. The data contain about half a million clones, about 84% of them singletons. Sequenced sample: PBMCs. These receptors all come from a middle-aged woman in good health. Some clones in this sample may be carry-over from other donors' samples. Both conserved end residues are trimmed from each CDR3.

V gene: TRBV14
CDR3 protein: ASSQGPSSGSYEQY

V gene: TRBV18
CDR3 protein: ASSSGGLAGGKSYEQY

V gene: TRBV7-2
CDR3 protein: ASSLDPYRGILH

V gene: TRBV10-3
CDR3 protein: AITLAGGHPQY

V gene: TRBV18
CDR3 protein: ASSPQAYEQY

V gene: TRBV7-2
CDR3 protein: ASSFQGATSGGRQETQY

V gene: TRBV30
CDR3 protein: AWSEGQLSGNTIY

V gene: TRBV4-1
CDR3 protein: ATRGLPRNTEAF

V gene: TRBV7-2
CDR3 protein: ASSTRDHYEQY

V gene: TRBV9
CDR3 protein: ASSVTSGSYNEQF

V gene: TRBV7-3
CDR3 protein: ASSLSSGGGTGELF

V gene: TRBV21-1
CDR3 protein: ASSKGTQGTNYGYT

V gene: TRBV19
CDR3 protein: ATRGRWRGYNEQF

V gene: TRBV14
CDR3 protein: ASSQVGYNTEAF

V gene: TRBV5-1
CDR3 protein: ASSLWGYQETQY

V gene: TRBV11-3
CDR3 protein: ASSLSGSGGEQF

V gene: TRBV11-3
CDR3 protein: ASSRTRLAGVSEQF

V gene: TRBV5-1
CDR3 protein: ASSPGRGPDYGYT

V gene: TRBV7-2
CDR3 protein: ASSATSEGIGGYT

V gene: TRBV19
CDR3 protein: ASSISPGGSQETQY

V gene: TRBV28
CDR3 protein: ASRGLAGESSYNEQF

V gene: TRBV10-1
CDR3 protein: ASSPSRGGEQY

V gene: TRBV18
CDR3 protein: ASSPRAVTATNEKLF

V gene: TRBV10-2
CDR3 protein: ASSSEEWGFPYNSPLH

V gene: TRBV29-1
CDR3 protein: SALGSGTGSSSQY

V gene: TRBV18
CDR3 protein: ASTLDRATGELF

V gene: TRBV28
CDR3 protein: ASSSGGLAGEAGELF

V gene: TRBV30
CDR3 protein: AWSSLAGHTGELF

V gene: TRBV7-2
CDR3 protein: ASSPLSSGTQY

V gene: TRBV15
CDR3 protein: ATSRDSRAAKDPYNEQF

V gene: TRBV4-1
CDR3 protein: ASRPRLAELKRGNEQF